One and the same sample provided the 20 T cell receptor beta chains below, sequenced in a study of T cell clonotyping in hematopoietic cell transplantation. Clones were read by immunoSEQ multiplex PCR, and TCRdb kept only the in-frame ones, dropping some. The sample carries some 3,100 clones, roughly nine tenths recorded once. The material was PBMCs, obtained at the time of graft-versus-host disease after allogeneic stem cell transplant. The receptors were sampled from a male patient between 55 and 70 years old who had an allogeneic stem cell transplant from a related donor, so the T cells may come from the graft donor. Some clones in this sample may be carry-over from other donors' samples.

The rearrangement joins TRBV27 to TRBJ2-3; D gene unclear. Germline V CDR1 and CDR2: MNHEY, SMNVEV (reference sequence). This CDR3 is built from 14 residues. Trimming cost V 6 bases and J 0 bases, with 10 bases left between them. CDR3 amino acids: CASSLFPSTDTQYF. The CDR3 nucleotides are TGTGCCAGCAGCCTTTTTCCCAGCACAGATACGCAGTATTTT.

The rearrangement joins TRBV28 to TRBJ2-3, with no clear D. V was pared by 2 bases and J by 0 bases, with 9 bases between. CDR1 is MDHEN, CDR2 SYDVKM, per germline. This CDR3 region has 15 residues. The CDR3 DNA reads as TGTGCCAGCAGTTTAATCGATCTTAGCACAGATACGCAGTATTTT. It translates to CASSLIDLSTDTQYF.

This clone was observed a few times. The junction departs from germline at one end; a sequencing error may be responsible. The rearrangement joins TRBV28 to TRBJ1-5; maybe TRBD1 (5 bases). Germline V gene lookup returns CDR1 MDHEN and CDR2 SYDVKM. CDR3 length: 15 amino acids. CDR3 nucleotide sequence: TGTGCCAGCAGTGGGGACCTGGAGCATAATCAACCCCAGCATTTT. Encoded protein: CASSGDLEHNQPQHF. Variable domain in full (rest from reference TRBV28 and TRBJ1-5): DVKVTQSSRYLVKRTGEKVFLECVQDMDHENMFWYRQDPGLGLRLIYFSYDVKMKEKGDIPEGYSVSREKKERFSLILESASTNQTSMYLCASSGDLEHNQPQHFGDGTRLSIL.

The chain recombines TRBV27 with TRBJ1-3; no firm D call. V shed 4 bases and J shed 0 bases, with 10 bases lying between them. The CDR3 is made up of 15 amino acids. The V gene's germline CDR1 is MNHEY and CDR2 SMNVEV (reference sequence). In nucleotides, the CDR3 is TGTGCCAGCAGTTCCGAACCGGTCTCTGGAAACACCATATATTTT. Its protein is CASSSEPVSGNTIYF.

The V gene is TRBV23-1, the J gene TRBJ1-1, with TRBD1 matching 10 bases. TRBV23-1 is given ORF status, its function remaining uncertain. Trimming at V came to 11 bases and at J to 1 base, leaving 4 bases not matched to a gene. The CDR3 runs 13 residues. This chain's CDR3 is CAGDRGSNTEAFF. The CDR3 coding sequence is TGCGCCGGGGACAGGGGCTCGAACACTGAAGCTTTCTTT.

The gene calls are TRBV28 and TRBJ2-7; 9 nucleotides match TRBD2. The CDR3 loop spans 15 amino acids. Looked up from germline, CDR1 is MDHEN and CDR2 is SYDVKM. The V gene end was trimmed by 7 bases and the J gene end by 6 bases; junction bases not matched to a gene: 13. Written as DNA, the CDR3 is TGTGCCAGCACCCTCGCGGGGGGGTTATTAGGCGAGCAGTACTTC. Protein: CASTLAGGLLGEQYF.

The chain couples TRBV5-1 to TRBJ2-3; D unresolved. The V end was cut by 4 bases, the J end by 6 bases, with 9 bases between. From germline, CDR1 is SGHRS and CDR2 YFSETQ. This CDR3 region has 12 residues. CDR3 nucleotides: TGCGCCAGCAGCCTCCCCGGTGATACGCAGTATTTT. Amino acid sequence: CASSLPGDTQYF.

The chain employs TRBV11-3 and TRBJ2-1; unclear D gene. This CDR3 comprises 13 residues. Trimming shortened V by 4 bases and J by 4 bases, and 8 bases separated the two germline ends. The germline gives CDR1 SGHNT, CDR2 YENEEA. The CDR3 is CASSSNVYNEQFF. In DNA form, the CDR3 reads TGTGCCAGCAGCTCGAACGTTTACAATGAGCAGTTCTTC.

This clone turned up a few times. The chain joins TRBV27 to TRBJ1-1; D not certain. The V end lost 0 bases, the J end lost 1 base, and 18 bases lay between the germline ends. CDR3 size: 18 residues. Germline V gives CDR1 MNHEY, CDR2 SMNVEV (reference sequence). As DNA, the CDR3 is TGTGCCAGCAGTTTATCCCCACTATGGCCCATTGAGAACACTGAAGCTTTCTTT. It specifies CASSLSPLWPIENTEAFF.

The gene calls are TRBV28 and TRBJ1-4; D is ambiguous. The germline V gene encodes CDR1 MDHEN and CDR2 SYDVKM. The CDR3 has 12 residues. Trimming stripped 6 bases from V and 6 bases from J, with 8 bases between. The CDR3 reads CASSGFDEKLFF. The CDR3 DNA sequence: TGTGCCAGCAGCGGGTTTGATGAAAAACTGTTTTTT. Variable domain in full (rest from reference TRBV28 and TRBJ1-4): DVKVTQSSRYLVKRTGEKVFLECVQDMDHENMFWYRQDPGLGLRLIYFSYDVKMKEKGDIPEGYSVSREKKERFSLILESASTNQTSMYLCASSGFDEKLFFGSGTQLSVL.

The chain has TRBV6-5 and TRBJ2-5; maybe TRBD1 (6 bases). Trimming cost V 3 bases and J 4 bases, with 12 bases left between them. This CDR3 has 14 amino acids. The germline V gene has CDR1 MNHEY and CDR2 SVGAGI. The CDR3 DNA is TGTGCCAGCAGTTATAAGAGGGGGACAGAGACCCAGTACTTC. As protein: CASSYKRGTETQYF.

V usage is TRBV28 and J usage is TRBJ1-2, with D unresolved. Germline V gives CDR1 MDHEN, CDR2 SYDVKM. V shed 7 bases and J shed 5 bases, with 11 bases lying between them. The CDR3 is 12 residues long. The CDR3 DNA is TGTGCCAGCATCTCCCGGATGTATGGCTACACCTTC. The encoded protein is CASISRMYGYTF.

Only one count was recorded for this clone. This chain connects TRBV4-3 to TRBJ1-5; the D is unclear. The CDR3 runs 15 residues. The V end lost 0 bases, the J end lost 3 bases, and 9 bases lay between the germline ends. Germline CDR1 reads LGHNA; CDR2 reads YSLEER. The CDR3 nucleotides read TGCGCCAGCAGCCAAGATCGGGGATCCAATCAGCCCCAGCATTTT. The encoded protein is CASSQDRGSNQPQHF.

The genes are TRBV28 and TRBJ2-5, with no clear D. The CDR3 loop spans 14 amino acids. CDR1 and CDR2 from the germline V gene are MDHEN and SYDVKM. Deletions cut 4 bases from V and 6 bases from J, with 15 bases between. The CDR3 sequence is CASSSPGPSKTQYF. CDR3 nucleotides: TGTGCCAGCAGTTCCCCCGGGCCGTCGAAGACCCAGTACTTC. Full variable domain (outside the CDR3, taken from reference TRBV28 and TRBJ2-5): DVKVTQSSRYLVKRTGEKVFLECVQDMDHENMFWYRQDPGLGLRLIYFSYDVKMKEKGDIPEGYSVSREKKERFSLILESASTNQTSMYLCASSSPGPSKTQYFGPGTRLLVL.

This clone was counted a single time. The rearrangement joins TRBV28 to TRBJ1-6; D call uncertain. CDR3 length: 16 residues. The V and J ends lost 5 bases and 0 bases respectively, with 11 bases between them. Per germline, CDR1 MDHEN and CDR2 SYDVKM. In nucleotides, the CDR3 is TGTGCCAGCAGTCCCAATGATAGCTCCTATAATTCACCCCTCCACTTT. Its protein is CASSPNDSSYNSPLHF.

V usage is TRBV6-6 and J usage is TRBJ1-1, with 8 bases matching TRBD1. CDR3 length: 14 residues. V trimming: 6 bases; J trimming: 0 bases; junction bases outside the gene matches: 3. The germline V gene encodes CDR1 MNHNY and CDR2 SVGAGI (reference sequence). CDR3 nucleotides: TGTGCCAGCAGGACAGGGGACTTGAACACTGAAGCTTTCTTT. Its protein product is CASRTGDLNTEAFF.

The V and J genes are TRBV6-1 and TRBJ2-7; D call uncertain. Deletions cut 1 base from V and 9 bases from J, with 13 bases between. The V gene's germline CDR1 is MNHNS and CDR2 SASEGT. The CDR3 extends over 13 amino acids. The CDR3 nucleotides are TGTGCCAGCAGTGAAGTCCTAAGCGCAGTGCAGTACTTC. Translating it yields CASSEVLSAVQYF.

In this sample, this clone turned up once. The DNA of the CDR3 is TGTGCCAGTGGCGAGGATCCAAAACCTTACCTTAAGGAGCAGTACTTC. Encoded protein: CASGEDPKPYLKEQYF. This chain uses TRBV9 with TRBJ2-7; D is undetermined. CDR3 length equals 16 residues. The V end was cut by 8 bases, the J end by 7 bases, with 28 bases between. Germline-derived CDR1 and CDR2 are SGDLS and YYNGEE.

V usage is TRBV19 and J usage is TRBJ2-2; 8 positions agree with TRBD1. This CDR3 is built from 16 residues. V shed 5 bases, J shed 3 bases, and the junction held 8 bases outside the gene matches. Germline V CDR1 and CDR2: LNHDA, SQIVND (reference sequence). CDR3 coding DNA: TGTGCCAGTAGTCCAAACAGGGGGAGAGACACCGGGGAGCTGTTTTTT. This encodes CASSPNRGRDTGELFF.

The genes are TRBV11-2 and TRBJ1-1; TRBD1 matches 7 bases. This CDR3 comprises 14 residues. Unmatched junction bases numbered 9, after V lost 7 bases and J lost 4 bases. Germline V gene sequence: CDR1 SGHAT, CDR2 FQNNGV. CDR3 residues: CASTQRGQLTEAFF. The CDR3 DNA sequence: TGTGCCAGCACCCAAAGGGGGCAGCTCACTGAAGCTTTCTTT.